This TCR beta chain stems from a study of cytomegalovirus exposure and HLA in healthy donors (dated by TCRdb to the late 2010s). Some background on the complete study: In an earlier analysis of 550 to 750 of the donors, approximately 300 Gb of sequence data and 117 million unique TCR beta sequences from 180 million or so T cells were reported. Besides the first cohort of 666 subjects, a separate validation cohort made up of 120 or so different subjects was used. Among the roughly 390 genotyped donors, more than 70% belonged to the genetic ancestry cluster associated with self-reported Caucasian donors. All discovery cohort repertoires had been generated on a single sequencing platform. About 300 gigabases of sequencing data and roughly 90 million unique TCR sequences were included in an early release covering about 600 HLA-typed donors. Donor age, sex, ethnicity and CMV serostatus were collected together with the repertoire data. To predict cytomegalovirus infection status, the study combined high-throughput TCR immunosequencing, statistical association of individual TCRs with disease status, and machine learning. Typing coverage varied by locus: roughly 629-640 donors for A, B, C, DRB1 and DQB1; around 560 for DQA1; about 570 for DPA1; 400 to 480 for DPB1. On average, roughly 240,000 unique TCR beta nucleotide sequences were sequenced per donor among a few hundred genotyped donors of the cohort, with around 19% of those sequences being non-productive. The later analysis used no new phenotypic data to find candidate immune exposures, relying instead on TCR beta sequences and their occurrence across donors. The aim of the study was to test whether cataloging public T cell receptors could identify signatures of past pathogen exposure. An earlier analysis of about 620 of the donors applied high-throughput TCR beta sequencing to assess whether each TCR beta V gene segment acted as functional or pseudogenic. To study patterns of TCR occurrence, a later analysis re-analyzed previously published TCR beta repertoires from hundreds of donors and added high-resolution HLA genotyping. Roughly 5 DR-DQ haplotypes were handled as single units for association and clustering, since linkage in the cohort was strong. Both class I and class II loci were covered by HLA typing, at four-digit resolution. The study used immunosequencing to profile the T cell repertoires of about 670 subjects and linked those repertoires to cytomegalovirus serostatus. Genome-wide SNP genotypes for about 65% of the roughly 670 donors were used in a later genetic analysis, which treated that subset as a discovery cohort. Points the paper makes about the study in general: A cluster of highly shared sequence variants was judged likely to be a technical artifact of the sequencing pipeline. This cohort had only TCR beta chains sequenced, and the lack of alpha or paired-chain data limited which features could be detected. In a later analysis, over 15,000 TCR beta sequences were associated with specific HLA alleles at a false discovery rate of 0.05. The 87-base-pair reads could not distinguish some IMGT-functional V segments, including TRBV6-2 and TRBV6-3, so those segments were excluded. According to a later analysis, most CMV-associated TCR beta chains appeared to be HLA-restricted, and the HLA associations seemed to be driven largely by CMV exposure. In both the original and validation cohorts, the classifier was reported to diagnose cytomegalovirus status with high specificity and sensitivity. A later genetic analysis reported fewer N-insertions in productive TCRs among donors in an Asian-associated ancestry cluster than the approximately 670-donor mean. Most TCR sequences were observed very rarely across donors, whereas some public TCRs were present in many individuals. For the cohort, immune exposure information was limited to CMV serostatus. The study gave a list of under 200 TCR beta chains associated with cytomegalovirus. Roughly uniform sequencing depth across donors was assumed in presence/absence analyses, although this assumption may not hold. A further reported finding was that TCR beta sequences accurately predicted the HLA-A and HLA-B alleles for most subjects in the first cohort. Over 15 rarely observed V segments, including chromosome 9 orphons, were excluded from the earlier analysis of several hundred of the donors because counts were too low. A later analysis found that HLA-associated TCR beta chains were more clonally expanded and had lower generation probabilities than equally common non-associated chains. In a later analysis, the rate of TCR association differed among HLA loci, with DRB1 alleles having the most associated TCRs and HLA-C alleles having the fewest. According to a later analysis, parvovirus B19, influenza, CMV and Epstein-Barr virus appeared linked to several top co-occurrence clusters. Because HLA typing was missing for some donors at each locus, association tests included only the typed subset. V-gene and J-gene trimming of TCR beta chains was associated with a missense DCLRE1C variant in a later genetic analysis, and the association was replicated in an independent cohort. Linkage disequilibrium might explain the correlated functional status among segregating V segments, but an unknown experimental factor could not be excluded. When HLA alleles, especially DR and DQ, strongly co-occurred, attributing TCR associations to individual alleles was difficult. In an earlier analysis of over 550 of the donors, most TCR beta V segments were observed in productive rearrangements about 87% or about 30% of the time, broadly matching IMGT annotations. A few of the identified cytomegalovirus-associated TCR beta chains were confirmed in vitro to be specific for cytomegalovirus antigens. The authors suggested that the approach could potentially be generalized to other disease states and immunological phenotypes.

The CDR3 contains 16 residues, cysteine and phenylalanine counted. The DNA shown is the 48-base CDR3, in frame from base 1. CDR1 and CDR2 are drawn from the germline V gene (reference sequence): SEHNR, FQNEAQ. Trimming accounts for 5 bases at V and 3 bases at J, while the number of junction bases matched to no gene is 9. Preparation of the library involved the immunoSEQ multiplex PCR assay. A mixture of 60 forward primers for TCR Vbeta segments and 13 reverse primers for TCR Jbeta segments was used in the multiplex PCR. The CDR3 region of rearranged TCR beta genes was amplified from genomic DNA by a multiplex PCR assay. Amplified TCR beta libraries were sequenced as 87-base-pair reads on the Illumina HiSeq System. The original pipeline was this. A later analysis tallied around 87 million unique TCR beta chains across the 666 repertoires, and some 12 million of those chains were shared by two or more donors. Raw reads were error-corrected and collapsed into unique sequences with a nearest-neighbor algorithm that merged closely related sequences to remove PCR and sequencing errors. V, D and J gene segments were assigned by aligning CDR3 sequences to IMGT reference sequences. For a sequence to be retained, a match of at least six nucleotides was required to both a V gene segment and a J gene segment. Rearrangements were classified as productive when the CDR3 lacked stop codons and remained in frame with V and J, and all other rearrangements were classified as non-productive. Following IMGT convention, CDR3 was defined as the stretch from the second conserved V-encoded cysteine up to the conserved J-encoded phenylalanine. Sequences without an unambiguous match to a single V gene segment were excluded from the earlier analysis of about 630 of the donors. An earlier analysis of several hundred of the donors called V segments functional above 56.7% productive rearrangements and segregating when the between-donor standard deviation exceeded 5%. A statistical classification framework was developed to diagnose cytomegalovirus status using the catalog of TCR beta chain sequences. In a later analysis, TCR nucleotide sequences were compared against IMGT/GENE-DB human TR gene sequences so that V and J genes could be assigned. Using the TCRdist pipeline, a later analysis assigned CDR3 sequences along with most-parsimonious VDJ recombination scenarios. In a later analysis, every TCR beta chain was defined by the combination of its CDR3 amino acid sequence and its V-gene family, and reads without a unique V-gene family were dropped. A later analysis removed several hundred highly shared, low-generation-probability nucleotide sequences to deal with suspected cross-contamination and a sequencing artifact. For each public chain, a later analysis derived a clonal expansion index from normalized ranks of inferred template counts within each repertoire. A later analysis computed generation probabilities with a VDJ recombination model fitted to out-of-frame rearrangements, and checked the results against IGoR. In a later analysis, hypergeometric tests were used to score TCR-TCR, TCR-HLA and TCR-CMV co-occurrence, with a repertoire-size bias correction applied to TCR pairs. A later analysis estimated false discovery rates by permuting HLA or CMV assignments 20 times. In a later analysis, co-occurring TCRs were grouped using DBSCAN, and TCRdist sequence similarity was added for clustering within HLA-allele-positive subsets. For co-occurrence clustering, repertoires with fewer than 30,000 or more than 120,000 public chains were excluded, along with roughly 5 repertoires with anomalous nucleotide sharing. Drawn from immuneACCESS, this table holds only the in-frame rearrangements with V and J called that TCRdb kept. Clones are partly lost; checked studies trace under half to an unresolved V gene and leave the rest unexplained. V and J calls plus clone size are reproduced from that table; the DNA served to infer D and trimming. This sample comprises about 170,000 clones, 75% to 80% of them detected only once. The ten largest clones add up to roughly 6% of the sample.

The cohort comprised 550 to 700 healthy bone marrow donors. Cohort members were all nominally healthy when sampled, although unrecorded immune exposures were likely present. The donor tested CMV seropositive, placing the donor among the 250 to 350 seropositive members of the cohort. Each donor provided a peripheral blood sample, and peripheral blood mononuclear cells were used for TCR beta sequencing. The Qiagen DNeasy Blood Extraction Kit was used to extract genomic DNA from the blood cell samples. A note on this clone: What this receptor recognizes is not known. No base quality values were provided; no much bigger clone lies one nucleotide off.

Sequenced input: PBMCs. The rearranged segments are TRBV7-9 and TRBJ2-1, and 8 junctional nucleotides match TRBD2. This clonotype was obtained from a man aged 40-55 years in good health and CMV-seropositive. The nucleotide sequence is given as TGTGCCAGCAGCCCTGGGGGGCGGGGGGACTACAATGAGCAGTTCTTC. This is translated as CASSPGGRGDYNEQFF. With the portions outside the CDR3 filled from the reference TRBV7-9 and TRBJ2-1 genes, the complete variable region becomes DTGVSQNPRHKITKRGQNVTFRCDPISEHNRLYWYRQTLGQGPEFLTYFQNEAQLEKSRLLSDRFSAERPKGSFSTLEIQRTEQGDSAMYLCASSPGGRGDYNEQFFGPGTRLTVL.